Listed below are T cell receptor beta chains from one sample, sequenced in a study of cytomegalovirus exposure and HLA in healthy donors. Some clones are missing from TCRdb's copy, which holds only in-frame ones; the method was immunoSEQ multiplex PCR. The sample carries roughly 100,000 clones, 65% to 90% recorded once. The material sequenced was PBMCs. The receptors come from a man aged 30 to 45 in good health and CMV-seropositive. CDR3s include the opening cysteine and the closing phenylalanine or tryptophan. A D gene is named only where the DNA matches it firmly. Only some rows state a clone size, as once, few, many or a class for expanded clones.

-	TRBV9	-	TRBJ2-2	TGTGCCAGCAGCGTAGCCAGGGGTGGGACCGGGGAGCTGTTTTTT	CASSVARGGTGELFF
TRBD1	TRBV14	-	TRBJ1-4	TGTGCCAGCAGCCATGATCCAGGGGGCCCCACTAATGAAAAACTGTTTTTT	CASSHDPGGPTNEKLFF
-	TRBV28	-	TRBJ1-3	TGTGCCAGCAACCCAGGTACAGGGAACCCTGGAAACACCATATATTTT	CASNPGTGNPGNTIYF
-	TRBV28	-	TRBJ2-2	TGTGCCAGCAGCCCCCGATATGGCGGAGAGCTGTTTTTT	CASSPRYGGELFF
-	TRBV5-4	-	TRBJ2-2	TGTGCCAGCAGCTTTCCTGCCGGGGAGCTGTTTTTT	CASSFPAGELFF
-	TRBV19	once	TRBJ2-5	TGTGCCAGTAGCCCAAGACTAGGCCATCGAGAGACCCAGTACTTC	CASSPRLGHRETQYF
-	TRBV18	-	TRBJ1-1	TGTGCCAGCTCACCAGGGGGAGGGAACACTGAAGCTTTCTTT	CASSPGGGNTEAFF
TRBD1	TRBV4-3	-	TRBJ2-3	TGCGCCAGCAGCTACGGGACAGGGCTTAGCACAGATACGCAGTATTTT	CASSYGTGLSTDTQYF
TRBD2	TRBV7-2	once	TRBJ2-4	TGTGCCAGCAGCCCCAGGGCGGGGGGGCTCCTAGCCAAAAACATTCAGTACTTC	CASSPRAGGLLAKNIQYF
-	TRBV6-1	once	TRBJ1-2	TGTGCCAGCACTGAGACACGCAGGCTCTATGGCTACACCTTC	CASTETRRLYGYTF
-	TRBV28	once	TRBJ2-7	TGTGCCAGCAGTTTCGGGTTCACCTACGAGCAGTACTTC	CASSFGFTYEQYF
TRBD2	TRBV5-1	-	TRBJ2-5	TGCGCCAGCAGCCTGGATAGCGGGGGGGCCGGGGAGACCCAGTACTTC	CASSLDSGGAGETQYF
-	TRBV6-1	-	TRBJ1-3	TGTGCCAGCAGTGAACCCGTCTCTGGAAACACCATATATTTT	CASSEPVSGNTIYF
-	TRBV4-2	-	TRBJ1-1	TGTGCCAGCAGCCAAGACCGGAGCAGTAACACTGAAGCTTTCTTT	CASSQDRSSNTEAFF
TRBD1	TRBV4-1	-	TRBJ1-3	TGCGCCAGCAGCCGACCGGGACAGGCTAGCTCTGGAAACACCATATATTTT	CASSRPGQASSGNTIYF
-	TRBV4-2	-	TRBJ1-4	TGTGCCAGCAGCCAAATACGCGGGGGAACTCTGGATGAAAAACTGTTTTTT	CASSQIRGGTLDEKLFF
-	TRBV6-6	-	TRBJ2-7	TGTGCCAGCAGTGTTGGGGGCCACGCTTACGAGCAGTACTTC	CASSVGGHAYEQYF
-	TRBV28	-	TRBJ2-7	TGTGCCAGCAGGTCCGGGACAAAGTCCCACGAGCAGTACTTC	CASRSGTKSHEQYF
TRBD1	TRBV2	-	TRBJ1-1	TGTGCCAGCAGCCTACAGGGGAGGAACACTGAAGCTTTCTTT	CASSLQGRNTEAFF
-	TRBV5-6	-	TRBJ2-5	TGTGCCAGCAGCCCCGCGTACCGGGAGACCCAGTACTTC	CASSPAYRETQYF
-	TRBV2	once	TRBJ2-5	TGTGCCAGCAGTGAAGCCTACGGTGAGACCCAGTACTTC	CASSEAYGETQYF
-	TRBV4-1	once	TRBJ1-1	TGCGCCAGCAGCCAAGATGGGACTCGGTACACTGAAGCTTTCTTT	CASSQDGTRYTEAFF
TRBD1	TRBV7-6	-	TRBJ2-1	TGTGCCAGCAGCTTAAATCAGGGGGCGAGAAATGAGCAGTTCTTC	CASSLNQGARNEQFF
-	TRBV7-2	once	TRBJ2-7	TGTGCCAGCAGCCGGGGGTACGAGCAGTACTTC	CASSRGYEQYF
TRBD1	TRBV28	once	TRBJ1-1	TGTGCCAGCAACCTACCGGGACAGGGCACTGAAGCTTTCTTT	CASNLPGQGTEAFF
TRBD1	TRBV5-1	-	TRBJ2-7	TGCGCCAGCAGCTTGGGACAGGGGAACCGCGAGCAGTACTTC	CASSLGQGNREQYF
-	TRBV19	-	TRBJ1-3	TGTGCCAGCCAGCAACCAGGGTCACCCTCTGGAAACACCATATATTTT	CASQQPGSPSGNTIYF
-	TRBV19	-	TRBJ1-2	TGTGCCAGTAGTATAGATCTATCGGCAGGCTCTAACTATGGCTACACCTTC	CASSIDLSAGSNYGYTF